This T cell receptor beta chain was identified during a study of T cells in Graves' hyperthyroidism and ophthalmopathy. Per the germline V gene, CDR1 is LNHDA and CDR2 is SQIVND (reference sequence). There are 16 residues in the CDR3. With 7 bases clipped from V and 2 bases from J, the junction kept 11 bases outside the gene matches. RNA transcripts yielded amplified TCR beta CDR3 regions. A first-round RT-PCR of the TCR CDR3 used the HTBI primer set. TCRdb re-called the multiplex PCR reads through MiXCR, storing one row per CDR3 protein. The table lists roughly 500,000 distinct CDR3 sequences, about 16% of them singletons.

The chain employs TRBV19 and TRBJ1-5; 7 bases agree with TRBD1. The receptor's source is a woman in her 30s with Graves' ophthalmopathy. The sample consisted of blood. The chain's CDR3 is CASTSIDRDGNQPQHF. CDR3 sequence (DNA): TGTGCCAGTACCAGCATCGACAGGGACGGCAATCAGCCCCAGCATTTT.